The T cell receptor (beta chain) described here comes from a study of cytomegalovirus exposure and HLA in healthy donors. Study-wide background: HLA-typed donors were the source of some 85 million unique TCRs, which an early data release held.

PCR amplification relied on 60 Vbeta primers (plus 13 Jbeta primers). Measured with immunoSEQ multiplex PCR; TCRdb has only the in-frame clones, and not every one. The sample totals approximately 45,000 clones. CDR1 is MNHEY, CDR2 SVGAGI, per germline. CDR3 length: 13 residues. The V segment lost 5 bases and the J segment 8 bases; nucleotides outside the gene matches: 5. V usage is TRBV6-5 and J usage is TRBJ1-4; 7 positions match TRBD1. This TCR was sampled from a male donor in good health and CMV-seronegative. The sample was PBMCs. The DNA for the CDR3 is TGTGCCAGCAGTCCGACAGGGTACGAAAAACTGTTTTTT. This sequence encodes CASSPTGYEKLFF.